This T cell receptor beta chain was sequenced in a study of blood T cell repertoires in COVID-19 (dated by TCRdb to the early 2020s). As for the study more broadly: Collaborator samples came from the United States, Italy and Spain and covered acute and convalescent phases of COVID-19. The prospective study material was composed of cDNA or gDNA derived from T cells, B-cell-depleted T cells, or PBMCs. Subjects who had been exposed to COVID-19, were actively infected with it, or had recovered from it provided the deeply sampled blood TCRbeta repertoires that made up the dataset. The repertoires were made available in a free public database intended to serve as a resource for research on the immune response to SARS-CoV-2. Samples were obtained from the ongoing ImmuneRACE study (first 160 participants) and from about 1,300 subjects provided by 6 global collaborators. Nearly every sample came with metadata listing a de-identified subject ID, COVID-19 status, age in years and sex. Where HLA class I and class II types were available, the types were taken from metadata supplied by the sample provider, not from assay-based typing. What the work shows at the level of the full study, not this receptor alone: The quantity of clinical and demographic metadata differed by source and by participant and was supplied without curation.

This clone has a single count. The antigen this receptor binds is unknown. No base-level quality is on record; no much larger clone is a single base apart. CDR1 is given as SGHVS and CDR2 as FQNEAQ, both from the germline V gene. The CDR3 runs 18 amino acids, cysteine and phenylalanine included. Only the CDR3 part of the read is kept: 54 bases, read in frame from the first base. At the junction V is shortened by 1 base and J by 4 bases; bases outside the gene matches: 8. The collaborating institutions used their own protocols to collect whole blood in K2EDTA tubes. For TCRbeta analysis, collaborators shipped samples as frozen whole blood, isolated PBMCs, or DNA extracted from either of those sample types. TCRbeta CDR3 regions were amplified from genomic DNA by means of the immunoSEQ Assay, a bias-controlled multiplex PCR. The authors' pipeline ran thus. The number of nucleated cells in each sample was estimated from the amplification of reference gene primers within the assay. To quantify the absolute abundance of each unique TCRbeta CDR3 rearrangement, sequence reads were collapsed and filtered. For each sample, productive Simpson clonality was calculated by taking the square root of Simpson's diversity index across productive rearrangements. Not all clones reach the TCRdb copy of this immuneACCESS table, which keeps in-frame sequences only. Checked studies attribute under half of the gap to unresolved V genes and leave the rest unexplained. For V, J and clone size, that table is used; D and trimming come from the DNA. This sample has about 190,000 clones in its table, and 70% to 90% of those were observed once. The top ten hold less than 1.5% of the sample.

The sample consisted of peripheral blood. This sequence was found in a man aged 30-40 years with acute or convalescent COVID-19. This chain joins TRBV7-8 to TRBJ2-1; TRBD2 aligns with 12 central bases. The CDR3 loop reads CASSLVSASGGVYNEQFF. Here is the DNA: TGTGCCAGCAGCTTAGTATCGGCTAGCGGGGGGGTTTACAATGAGCAGTTCTTC.